The 12 T cell receptor beta chains below all came from one sample that was sequenced in a study of shared clonotypes between healthy human individuals. In the naive CD8 group, cells lacked CD45RO and were positively selected for CCR7, so terminally differentiated effector memory CD45RA+ cells were left out. TCRdb's table, derived via immunoSEQ multiplex PCR, lists solely in-frame clones and lacks some. The data contain nearly 600,000 clones, about 95% of them singletons. Sample: naive CD8+ T cells sorted from blood. The receptors derive from a young woman in good health.

The gene calls are TRBV6-5 and TRBJ2-1, with D possibly being TRBD2 (6 bases). The CDR3 length is 15 residues. V lost 6 bases, J lost 6 bases, and 18 bases lay in between. The germline V gene has CDR1 MNHEY and CDR2 SVGAGI. The CDR3 sequence: CASRWRDGGVNEQFF. For the CDR3, the DNA is TGTGCCAGCAGGTGGAGGGACGGCGGCGTCAATGAGCAGTTCTTC.

In the case of this clone: This sample also contains other DNA sequences that code for the same CDR3. This sequence joins TRBV6-6 and TRBJ2-7, with D hard to call. The germline V gene has CDR1 MNHNY and CDR2 SVGAGI (reference sequence). The length of the CDR3 is 13 residues. Trimming took off 0 bases at V and 3 bases at J, with 6 bases between the two ends. CDR3 sequence: CASSYSESYEQYF. The DNA of the CDR3 is TGTGCCAGCAGTTACTCGGAGAGCTACGAGCAGTACTTC.

This clone appeared a single time. In the same sample, other DNA sequences code for this CDR3. The V and J genes are TRBV27 and TRBJ2-3, with 8 nucleotides matching TRBD2. Germline V gene sequence: CDR1 MNHEY, CDR2 SMNVEV (reference sequence). The CDR3 loop spans 15 amino acids. V shed 2 bases, J shed 2 bases, and the junction held 3 bases outside the gene matches. The CDR3 region has the DNA TGTGCCAGCAGTTTACTAGCGGGCGTCACAGATACGCAGTATTTT. This translates into CASSLLAGVTDTQYF.

The gene calls are TRBV27 and TRBJ2-1; D may be TRBD2 (5 bases). The V end was cut by 4 bases, the J end by 1 base, with 11 bases between. Germline CDR1 is MNHEY and CDR2 is SMNVEV (reference sequence). The length of the CDR3 is 15 residues. As DNA, the CDR3 is TGTGCCAGCAGTTCTCGGACTGCGTCCTACAATGAGCAGTTCTTC. Amino acids: CASSSRTASYNEQFF.

The rearrangement joins TRBV4-2 to TRBJ2-1; D not certain. In germline, CDR1 is LGHNA, CDR2 YNFKEQ. V was clipped by 1 base and J by 0 bases, with 10 bases between them. This CDR3 is built from 16 residues. The CDR3 protein is CASSQGVASSYNEQFF. CDR3 nucleotides: TGTGCCAGCAGCCAAGGGGTGGCCAGCTCCTACAATGAGCAGTTCTTC.

The rearrangement uses TRBV28 and TRBJ2-1, with 13 bases lining up with TRBD2. CDR3 length equals 18 residues. Germline V CDR1 and CDR2: MDHEN, SYDVKM. J was trimmed by 4 bases and V by 6 bases; bases with no gene match: 12. The chain's CDR3 is CASSRPRTSGSVYNEQFF. CDR3 DNA: TGTGCCAGCAGCCGCCCTAGGACTAGCGGGAGTGTGTACAATGAGCAGTTCTTC. The full variable domain, with the rest looked up from reference TRBV28 and TRBJ2-1, is DVKVTQSSRYLVKRTGEKVFLECVQDMDHENMFWYRQDPGLGLRLIYFSYDVKMKEKGDIPEGYSVSREKKERFSLILESASTNQTSMYLCASSRPRTSGSVYNEQFFGPGTRLTVL.

The chain employs TRBV2 and TRBJ1-2; 9 bases are shared with TRBD1. Germline V lookup: CDR1 SNHLY, CDR2 FYNNEI. Losses at the gene ends were 2 bases for V and 7 bases for J; bases not matched to a gene: 8. This CDR3 has 15 residues. CDR3: CASSEFRDRDVGYTF. In DNA form, the CDR3 reads TGTGCCAGCAGTGAATTCCGGGACAGGGACGTTGGCTACACCTTC.

The rearrangement joins TRBV7-9 to TRBJ2-3; maybe TRBD2 (6 bases). The CDR3 runs 16 residues. V lost 2 bases and J 1 base, leaving 13 bases between the germline ends. Per germline, CDR1 SEHNR and CDR2 FQNEAQ (reference sequence). This CDR3 is CASSLLIAEGTDTQYF. The CDR3, as DNA: TGTGCCAGCAGCTTATTGATAGCGGAAGGCACAGATACGCAGTATTTT.

The chain employs TRBV27 and TRBJ2-7; 14 nucleotides match TRBD2. Looked up from germline, CDR1 is MNHEY and CDR2 is SMNVEV (reference sequence). This CDR3 is 16 amino acids long. The trim removed 5 bases at V and 2 bases at J, leaving 5 bases unmatched. The CDR3 DNA is TGTGCCAGCAGTGCCCCGGGACTAGCGGGAGCCTACGAGCAGTACTTC. It specifies CASSAPGLAGAYEQYF.

The rearrangement uses TRBV27 and TRBJ1-2; the match to TRBD1 covers 8 bases. V trimming: 4 bases; J trimming: 3 bases; junction bases outside the gene matches: 7. Germline V CDR1 and CDR2: MNHEY, SMNVEV (reference sequence). The CDR3 is made up of 15 amino acids. The CDR3, as DNA: TGTGCCAGCAGTTCCAAGGACAGGGATTACTATGGCTACACCTTC. Translating gives CASSSKDRDYYGYTF.

The CDR3 sequence: CASLGVAPDTQYF. The CDR3, as DNA: TGTGCCAGTTTGGGGGTCGCTCCAGATACGCAGTATTTT. The V call is TRBV27, the J call TRBJ2-3, with D possibly called TRBD1 or TRBD2 (5 bases each). The ends were cut back, 9 bases at V and 4 bases at J, with 14 bases in the middle. Per germline, CDR1 MNHEY and CDR2 SMNVEV (reference sequence). The CDR3 loop spans 13 amino acids.

V is TRBV5-5 and J is TRBJ1-2; D call uncertain. V was clipped by 4 bases and J by 4 bases, with 14 bases between them. Germline values: CDR1 SGHKS, CDR2 YYEKEE (reference sequence). The CDR3 is made up of 14 amino acids. The CDR3 DNA reads TGTGCCAGCAGCCCCTATACAGAATCCTATGGCTACACCTTC. Translating gives CASSPYTESYGYTF. The complete variable domain, with remaining parts taken from reference TRBV5-5 and TRBJ1-2, reads DAGVTQSPTHLIKTRGQQVTLRCSPISGHKSVSWYQQVLGQGPQFIFQYYEKEERGRGNFPDRFSARQFPNYSSELNVNALLLGDSALYLCASSPYTESYGYTFGSGTRLTVV.